This entry lists 2 T cell receptor beta chains sequenced from one sample in a study of low-dose radiotherapy and immunotherapy resistance in tumors. The time point: after trial treatment. The treatment was: LDRT plus nivolumab, ipilimumab, low-dose cyclophosphamide and aspirin (RACIN trial). Priming of first-strand cDNA relied on TRAV- and TRBV-specific primers (covering alpha and beta chains). TCR amplification involved 20 PCR cycles with a constant-region primer and V-primer adapter. In TCRdb, the reads were re-called with MiXCR into one record per CDR3 protein. The sample carries about 58,000 distinct CDR3 sequences, around a quarter recorded once. This material consisted of PBMCs, taken after low-dose radiotherapy plus immunotherapy. These receptors all stem from a male donor with prostate cancer.

The sample holds many counts of this clonotype. The V call is TRBV7-8, the J call TRBJ2-1, with TRBD1 matching 10 bases. The germline V gene has CDR1 SGHVS and CDR2 FQNEAQ. This CDR3 contains 16 residues. The V gene end was trimmed by 5 bases and the J gene end by 2 bases; junction bases not matched to a gene: 6. This chain's CDR3 is CASSRLGTGAYNEQFF. CDR3 DNA sequence: TGTGCCAGCAGCAGACTAGGGACAGGGGCCTACAATGAGCAGTTCTTC.

For this clonotype: A far more abundant clone sits one base away, making this likely a read error. This chain connects TRBV5-3 to TRBJ2-5, with TRBD1 identical over 8 bases. TRBV5-3 qualifies as an ORF whose function is uncertain. The CDR3 is 15 amino acids. Here the CDR3 reads CASSLNHRGVETQYF. The CDR3 nucleotides read TGTGCCAGCAGCTTAAATCACAGGGGGGTAGAGACCCAGTACTTC.